These T cell receptor beta chains were read from a single sample in a study of T-cell memory formation after mild COVID-19. TCRdb re-analysed the 5' RACE reads in MiXCR, keeping a single row per CDR3 protein. The table includes 100,000 to 130,000 distinct CDR3 sequences, over 15% detected once. The material sequenced was PBMCs or a T cell subset sorted from them (not recorded which). The receptors originated from a man between 18 and 35 years old who had mild COVID-19 (a few samples of this study predate the infection). Cell type and time point are not known. The CDR3 runs from the conserved cysteine through the conserved F or W. A D gene is named only where the DNA matches it firmly. Only some rows state a clone size, as once, few, many or a class for expanded clones.

D gene | J gene | V gene | clone size | CDR3 DNA | CDR3 protein
NA | TRBJ1-2 | TRBV28 | NA | TGTGCCAGCAGTTCCTCTGGGGGGCGGGATGGCTACACCTTC | CASSSSGGRDGYTF
NA | TRBJ1-2 | TRBV27 | NA | TGTGCCAGCAGTTTGACCGGACTGTATGGCTACACCTTC | CASSLTGLYGYTF
TRBD2 | TRBJ2-1 | TRBV11-2 | many | TGTGCCAGCAGCGACAGCGGGGGGGCCCATGAGCAGTTCTTC | CASSDSGGAHEQFF
NA | TRBJ2-5 | TRBV12-2 | NA | TGTGCAAGTCGCTTATTAATATGGACTAGTGAAGAGACCCAGTACTTC | CASRLLIWTSEETQYF
TRBD1 | TRBJ2-5 | TRBV19 | NA | TGTGCCAGTAGGGGTACAGGGGGCCGAGAGACCCAGTACTTC | CASRGTGGRETQYF
NA | TRBJ2-3 | TRBV7-2 | few | TGTGCCAGCACCCCCGGCGGCGGAGATACGCAGTATTTT | CASTPGGGDTQYF
NA | TRBJ1-1 | TRBV29-1 | NA | TGCAGCGTTGTTAGGGACCCCGAGGCACCTTTCTTT | CSVVRDPEAPFF
TRBD1 | TRBJ1-1 | TRBV5-1 | NA | TGCGCCAGCAGCCTACTGGGGACAGGGAGCACTGAAGCTTTCTTT | CASSLLGTGSTEAFF
NA | TRBJ2-5 | TRBV29-1 | NA | TGCAGCGTTGGGTCGAGGGGTATGGAGACCCAGTACTTC | CSVGSRGMETQYF
NA | TRBJ1-6 | TRBV5-1 | NA | TGCGCCAGCAGCAACGGGACGGGGCTTAATTCACCCCTCCACTTT | CASSNGTGLNSPLHF
NA | TRBJ2-5 | TRBV7-2 | few | TGTGCCAGCAGTTCCGGGACGACCCAAGAGACCCAGTACTTC | CASSSGTTQETQYF
NA | TRBJ1-2 | TRBV15 | once | TGTGCCACCAGCAGAGATCGGGACATCACAGGCTACACCTTC | CATSRDRDITGYTF
TRBD2 | TRBJ2-1 | TRBV7-9 | NA | TGTGCCAGCAGCGGTACCCTTCCACGGGTAGCGGGGGAGGTGCAGTTCTTC | CASSGTLPRVAGEVQFF
NA | TRBJ2-5 | TRBV10-3 | few | TGTGCCATCAGTGAGTCATGGGATCAAGAGACCCAGTACTTC | CAISESWDQETQYF
TRBD1 | TRBJ1-1 | TRBV11-2 | NA | TGTGCCAGCAGGTCGGGGACAGGGAGGACGAACACTGAAGCTTTCTTT | CASRSGTGRTNTEAFF